This entry lists 7 T cell receptor beta chains sequenced from one sample in a study of T cell repertoires in cytomegalovirus infection. TCRdb analysed the reads with MiXCR anew, one entry per CDR3 protein. This sample has about 830,000 distinct CDR3 sequences, with less than 35% found just once. For these TCRs, the target antigens are not known. The sequences come from cultured CD8+ T cells from PBMCs, collected from culture after CMV antigen stimulation. The receptors stem from a human donor in good health (CMV status not recorded). Some clones in this sample may be carry-over from other donors' samples.

As concerns this clonotype: A read error may produce the germline difference seen at one junction end. The CDR3 region is CTSSQDKGLRGNEQFF. Here the CDR3 DNA reads TGCACCAGCAGCCAAGATAAGGGACTCCGAGGAAATGAGCAGTTCTTC. This chain links TRBV4-1 with TRBJ2-1; D perhaps matches TRBD2 (6 bases). The length of the CDR3 is 16 residues. The germline CDR1 and CDR2 sequences are MGHRA and YSYEKL.

The rearrangement joins TRBV28 to TRBJ2-3; 10 bases align to TRBD2. CDR3 size: 15 residues. Germline CDR1 is MDHEN and CDR2 is SYDVKM. With V trimmed by 5 bases and J by 2 bases, 4 bases remained unmatched. CDR3 loop: CASSILAGLTDTQYF. The DNA of the CDR3 is TGTGCCAGCAGTATACTAGCGGGGCTCACAGATACGCAGTATTTT.

This clonotype was counted only a few times. This sequence joins TRBV27 and TRBJ1-2, with 7 bases identical to TRBD1. Per germline, CDR1 MNHEY and CDR2 SMNVEV (reference sequence). The CDR3 length is 15 residues. Trimming cost V 4 bases and J 1 base; bases outside gene matches: 6. The CDR3 sequence is CASSSRTGSNYGYTF. CDR3 bases: TGTGCCAGCAGTTCCCGGACAGGCAGTAACTATGGCTACACCTTC.

There are a few counts of this clonotype. The rearrangement joins TRBV5-1 to TRBJ2-1, with a tentative D call TRBD1 (6 bases). The CDR3 totals 15 residues. Trimming removed 4 bases at V and 3 bases at J, with 14 bases between. Germline V gene sequence: CDR1 SGHRS, CDR2 YFSETQ. CDR3 in amino acids: CASSPQTGYYNEQFF. As DNA, the CDR3 is TGCGCCAGCAGCCCCCAGACAGGTTACTACAATGAGCAGTTCTTC. Combining the CDR3 with reference TRBV5-1 and TRBJ2-1 gives the whole variable domain KAGVTQTPRYLIKTRGQQVTLSCSPISGHRSVSWYQQTPGQGLQFLFEYFSETQRNKGNFPGRFSGRQFSNSRSEMNVSTLELGDSALYLCASSPQTGYYNEQFFGPGTRLTVL.

This clonotype showed up just a few times. V is TRBV13 and J is TRBJ1-2; unclear D gene. The CDR3 runs 17 residues. V lost 2 bases and J lost 0, with 16 bases in between. CDR1 and CDR2 from the germline V gene are PRHDT and FYEKMQ (reference sequence). This CDR3 is CASSLLDDGVANYGYTF. The CDR3 DNA reads TGTGCCAGCAGCTTATTAGATGATGGGGTGGCTAACTATGGCTACACCTTC.

This clonotype was seen only a few times. The CDR3 DNA reads as TGTGCCAGCAATTCTGCAGGGTTTCACACTGAAGCTTTCTTT. Translated: CASNSAGFHTEAFF. V usage is TRBV12-3 or TRBV12-4 and J usage is TRBJ1-1; perhaps TRBD1 as D (5 bases). This CDR3 is built from 14 residues. The V end lost 7 bases, the J end lost 3 bases, and 15 bases lay between the germline ends.

Details on this clonotype: One base away lies a much larger clone, so this may be a sequencing read error. The CDR3 region has the DNA TGTGCCAGCAGCTGGACGGATGAGCAGTTCTTC. Amino acids: CASSWTDEQFF. This sequence joins TRBV5-4 and TRBJ2-1; D is undetermined. This CDR3 is 11 amino acids long. V was trimmed by 3 bases and J by 8 bases, leaving 6 bases between them. CDR1 and CDR2 (germline): SGHNT, YYREEE (reference sequence).